This T cell receptor beta chain appears in the sequencing data of a study of long-term antiretroviral therapy in people with HIV. Broader study findings: Relative to control repertoires, HIV repertoires exhibited narrower CDR3 length ranges. The clones with expansion before ART were dominant in the repertoire at all time points.

Version v3.0 of the immunoSEQ assay was performed at survey level. Measured with immunoSEQ multiplex PCR; TCRdb has only the in-frame clones, and not every one. The sample lists 21,000 or so clones; about four fifths were seen once. Trimming removed 5 bases from V and 13 bases from J, with 15 bases in between. The CDR3 sequence is 13 residues long. CDR1 is SEHNR and CDR2 is FQNEAQ in the germline V gene (reference sequence). This clone was seen only a few times. Antigen unknown. This rearrangement joins TRBV7-9 to TRBJ1-6; D remains unclear. The sample was unsorted PBMCs, taken 0.3 years after starting antiretroviral therapy. This TCR was sampled from a man in his forties or fifties with HIV. The CDR3 DNA reads TGTGCCAGCAGCCCCAGCCGGGCTCGCCCCCTCCACTTT. Translated: CASSPSRARPLHF. The complete variable domain, with remaining parts taken from reference TRBV7-9 and TRBJ1-6, reads DTGVSQNPRHKITKRGQNVTFRCDPISEHNRLYWYRQTLGQGPEFLTYFQNEAQLEKSRLLSDRFSAERPKGSFSTLEIQRTEQGDSAMYLCASSPSRARPLHFGNGTRLTVT.